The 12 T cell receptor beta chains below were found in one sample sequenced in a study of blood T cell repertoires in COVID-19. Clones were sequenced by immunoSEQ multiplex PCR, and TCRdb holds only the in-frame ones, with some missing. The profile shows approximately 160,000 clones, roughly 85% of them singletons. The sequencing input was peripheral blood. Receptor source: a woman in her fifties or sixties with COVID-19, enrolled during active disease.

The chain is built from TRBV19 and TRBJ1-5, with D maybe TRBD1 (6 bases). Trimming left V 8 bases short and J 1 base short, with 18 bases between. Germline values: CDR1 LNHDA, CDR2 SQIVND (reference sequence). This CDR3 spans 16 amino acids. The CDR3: CASRGAADTSNQPQHF. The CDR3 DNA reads TGTGCCAGTCGGGGGGCGGCCGACACGAGCAATCAGCCCCAGCATTTT.

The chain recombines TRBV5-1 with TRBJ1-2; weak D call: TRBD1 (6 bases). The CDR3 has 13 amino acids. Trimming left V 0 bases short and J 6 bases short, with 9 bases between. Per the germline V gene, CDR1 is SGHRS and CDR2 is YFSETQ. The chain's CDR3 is CASSLEAGDGYTF. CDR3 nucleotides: TGCGCCAGCAGCTTGGAAGCAGGGGATGGCTACACCTTC.

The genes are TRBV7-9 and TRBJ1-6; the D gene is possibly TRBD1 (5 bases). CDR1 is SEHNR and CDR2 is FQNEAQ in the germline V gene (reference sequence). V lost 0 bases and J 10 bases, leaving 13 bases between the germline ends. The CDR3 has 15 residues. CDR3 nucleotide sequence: TGTGCCAGCAGCTTAGCGTCCTTGGGGGGATCACCCCTCCACTTT. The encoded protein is CASSLASLGGSPLHF.

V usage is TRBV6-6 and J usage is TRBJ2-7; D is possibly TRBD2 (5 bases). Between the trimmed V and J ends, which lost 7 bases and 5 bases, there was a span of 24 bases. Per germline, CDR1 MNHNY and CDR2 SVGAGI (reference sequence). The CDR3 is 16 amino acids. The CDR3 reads CASTNPHLASKNEQYF. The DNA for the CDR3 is TGTGCCAGCACTAATCCCCATCTAGCCTCAAAGAACGAGCAGTACTTC.

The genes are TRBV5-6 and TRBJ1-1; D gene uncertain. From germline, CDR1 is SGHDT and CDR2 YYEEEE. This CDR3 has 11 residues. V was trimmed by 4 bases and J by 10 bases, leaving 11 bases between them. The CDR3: CASSGGRRAFF. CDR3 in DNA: TGTGCCAGCAGCGGAGGGAGGCGAGCTTTCTTT. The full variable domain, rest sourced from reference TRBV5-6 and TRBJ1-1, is DAGVTQSPTHLIKTRGQQVTLRCSPKSGHDTVSWYQQALGQGPQFIFQYYEEEERQRGNFPDRFSGHQFPNYSSELNVNALLLGDSALYLCASSGGRRAFFGQGTRLTVV.

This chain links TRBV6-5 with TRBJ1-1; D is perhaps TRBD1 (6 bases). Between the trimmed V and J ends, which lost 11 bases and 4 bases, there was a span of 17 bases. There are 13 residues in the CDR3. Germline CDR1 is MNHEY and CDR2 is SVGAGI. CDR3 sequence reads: CAAGALQGTEAFF. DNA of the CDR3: TGTGCCGCGGGGGCTCTCCAGGGCACTGAAGCTTTCTTT.

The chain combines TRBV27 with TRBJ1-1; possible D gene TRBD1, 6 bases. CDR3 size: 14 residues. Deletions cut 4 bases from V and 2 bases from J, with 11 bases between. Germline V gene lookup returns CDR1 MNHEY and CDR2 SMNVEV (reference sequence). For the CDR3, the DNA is TGTGCCAGCAGTTACAGGGTCCCCAACACTGAAGCTTTCTTT. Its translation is CASSYRVPNTEAFF.

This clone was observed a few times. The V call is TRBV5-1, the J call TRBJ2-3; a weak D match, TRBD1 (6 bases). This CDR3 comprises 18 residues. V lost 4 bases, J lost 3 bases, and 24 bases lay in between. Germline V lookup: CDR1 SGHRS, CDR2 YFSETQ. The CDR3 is CASSITLGFRGGTDTQYF. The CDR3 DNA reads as TGCGCCAGCAGCATTACCCTTGGGTTCAGGGGCGGGACAGATACGCAGTATTTT.

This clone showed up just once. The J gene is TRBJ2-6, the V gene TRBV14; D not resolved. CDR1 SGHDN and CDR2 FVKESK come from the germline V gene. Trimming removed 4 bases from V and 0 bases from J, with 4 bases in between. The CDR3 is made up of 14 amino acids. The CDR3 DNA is TGTGCCAGCAGCCGGAGCTCTGGGGCCAACGTCCTGACTTTC. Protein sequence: CASSRSSGANVLTF.

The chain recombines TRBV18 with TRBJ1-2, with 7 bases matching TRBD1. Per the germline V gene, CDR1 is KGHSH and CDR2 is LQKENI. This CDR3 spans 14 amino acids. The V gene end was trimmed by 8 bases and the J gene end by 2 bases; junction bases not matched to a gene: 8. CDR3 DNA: TGTGCCAGCCAGGGACAGAGTCCCAACTATGGCTACACCTTC. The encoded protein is CASQGQSPNYGYTF.

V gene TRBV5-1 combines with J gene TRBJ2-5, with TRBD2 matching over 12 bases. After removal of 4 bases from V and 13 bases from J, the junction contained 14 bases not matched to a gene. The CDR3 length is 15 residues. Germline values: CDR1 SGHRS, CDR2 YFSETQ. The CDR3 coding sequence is TGCGCCAGCAGCACCGAACCGGGACTAGCGGGCGGTCCGTACTTC. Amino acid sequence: CASSTEPGLAGGPYF.

The DNA for the CDR3 is TGTGCCAGCTCAGAGGACAGGGGAATTCTCTCTGGAAACACCATATATTTT. Its protein is CASSEDRGILSGNTIYF. The chain links TRBV18 to TRBJ1-3; TRBD1 matches 9 bases. Germline values: CDR1 KGHSH, CDR2 LQKENI. The CDR3 consists of 17 residues. With V trimmed by 5 bases and J by 0 bases, 8 bases remained unmatched.